A selection of T cell receptor beta chains follows, all from one sample in a study of response to subunit inactivated influenza vaccine. TCRdb recomputed calls from the RT-PCR reads with MiXCR, one row per CDR3 protein. The sample lists more than 600,000 distinct CDR3 sequences; roughly 20% were seen once. The sequences come from PBMCs from blood, collected 4 to 6 days after vaccination. The origin of the receptors is a man aged 50-60 years who received an inactivated influenza vaccine. CDR3s leave out the opening cysteine and the closing phenylalanine or tryptophan. A D gene is named only where the DNA matches it firmly.

TRBJ1-1,NA,TRBV10-3,AIREGMAEAF
TRBJ2-6,NA,TRBV6-5,ASSYDSSGANVLT
TRBJ2-1,TRBD1,TRBV6-5,ASSYSRTGNEQF
TRBJ2-5,NA,TRBV24-1,ATSDSFSGRLTSFQETQY
TRBJ2-7,TRBD1,TRBV29-1,SAGTGFYEQY
TRBJ2-7,TRBD2,TRBV7-6,ASSLDPSGNSYEQY
TRBJ2-7,NA,TRBV10-3,AISSSYEQY
TRBJ2-1,NA,TRBV29-1,SVAPLRSYNEQF
TRBJ2-3,NA,TRBV10-3,AISAKEGRRTDTQY
TRBJ2-7,TRBD2,TRBV5-1,ASSLGTSPSYEQY
TRBJ2-2,NA,TRBV9,ASTGGATGELF
TRBJ2-7,TRBD2,TRBV4-3,ASSQGTSGSPYEQY
TRBJ1-6,TRBD1,TRBV10-3,AISESWTGANSPLH
TRBJ2-5,NA,TRBV12-3/TRBV12-4,ASSPTGTSWGTQY
TRBJ2-7,NA,TRBV20-1,SARTPTYEQY
TRBJ2-1,TRBD1,TRBV11-1,ASSGLGQGFALFGPKQF
TRBJ2-3,NA,TRBV5-1,ASSFRGIPDTQY
TRBJ2-4,TRBD1,TRBV6-2/TRBV6-3,ASSYISISGQGNIQY
TRBJ2-1,TRBD2,TRBV12-3/TRBV12-4,ASRRLAANEQF
TRBJ2-7,TRBD1,TRBV5-1,ASSSGWTGSNEQY
TRBJ2-7,NA,TRBV29-1,SVGGPAYEQY
TRBJ2-3,NA,TRBV20-1,SARVARGTDTQY
TRBJ2-3,TRBD2,TRBV7-2,ASSPGLLNTDTQY
TRBJ2-3,NA,TRBV20-1,SASRQRTVPTDTQY
TRBJ2-3,NA,TRBV6-5,ASSYSGAGDTQY
TRBJ2-3,NA,TRBV11-2,ASSLGGTYTDTQY
TRBJ2-1,TRBD2,TRBV29-1,SVEDQGTSDEQF
TRBJ2-1,TRBD2,TRBV6-1,ASRTSSGGFGEQF
TRBJ2-1,NA,TRBV9,ASSVGGSGIYNEQF
TRBJ2-7,NA,TRBV15,ATSRDPPYEQY
TRBJ2-3,NA,TRBV12-3/TRBV12-4,ASSPLGVSGHTQY
TRBJ1-1,NA,TRBV3-1,ASSRRTINTEAF
TRBJ1-1,NA,TRBV7-8,ASSSRTFPLGNTEAF
TRBJ2-1,NA,TRBV5-4,ASSPSGFRHYEQF
TRBJ2-3,NA,TRBV10-3,AISERGKQAPDTQY
TRBJ1-4,TRBD1,TRBV6-5,ASSIQGASTNEKLF
TRBJ2-2,NA,TRBV20-1,SANKGLGTGELF
TRBJ1-1,NA,TRBV2,ASSEGTPNTEAF
TRBJ1-2,NA,TRBV12-3/TRBV12-4,ASSGGQNYGYT
TRBJ1-1,TRBD1,TRBV12-3/TRBV12-4,ASSLVGGGGRTEAF
TRBJ2-1,NA,TRBV9,ASSVSFRSSDEQF
TRBJ1-1,NA,TRBV27,ASSLSSGAWDEAF
TRBJ2-7,TRBD1,TRBV25-1,ASRTGGSEQY
TRBJ2-7,NA,TRBV12-3/TRBV12-4,ASSGILTADYEQY
TRBJ2-1,NA,TRBV5-1,ASSLASSAYNEQF
TRBJ1-3,NA,TRBV5-1,ASSNGTSSGNTIY
TRBJ1-1,NA,TRBV12-3/TRBV12-4,ASSLEGGNTEAF
TRBJ2-7,TRBD1,TRBV11-2,ASSWYGQGGYEQY
TRBJ2-1,NA,TRBV20-1,SARDATSRSREQF
TRBJ2-3,NA,TRBV20-1,SAQGTVNTDTQY
TRBJ2-1,NA,TRBV5-6,ASSPLYSSYNEQF
TRBJ2-7,NA,TRBV28,ASTTPGTGLSSYEQY
TRBJ1-1,NA,TRBV7-9,ASSLDGTTREAF
TRBJ1-2,NA,TRBV10-2,ASSESRAGRGYGYT
TRBJ2-1,NA,TRBV29-1,SVVSGAYEQF
TRBJ1-5,NA,TRBV7-2,ASSPLGGEGQPQH
TRBJ2-7,TRBD1,TRBV7-2,ASSVRQGFMHEQY
TRBJ2-3,NA,TRBV12-3/TRBV12-4,ASSLLTIDTQY
TRBJ2-7,TRBD2,TRBV3-1,ASSPGLPSEQY
TRBJ2-1,NA,TRBV20-1,SAPGEGRYYNEQF